Listed below are T cell receptor beta chains from one sample, sequenced in a study of cytomegalovirus exposure and HLA in healthy donors. Assay: immunoSEQ multiplex PCR; the TCRdb copy retains only in-frame clones and omits some. The table shows around 300,000 clones, with 65% to 90% occurring only once. What was sequenced was PBMCs. All receptors derive from a woman under 30 in good health and CMV-seronegative. Both conserved end residues are part of each CDR3. Expanded clones get a size class; other rows say once, few or many, or leave the size out.

TRBJ2-7,.,11,TRBV5-4,CASSLSGDTFF
TRBJ2-7,.,15,TRBV6-5,CASSYRSRQEYEQYF
TRBJ1-6,.,14,TRBV5-4,CASSLDRTNSPLHF
TRBJ2-3,.,16,TRBV7-2,CASSLRFGDSTDTQYF
TRBJ1-3,.,11,TRBV11-3,CASSLDPHIYF
TRBJ2-3,.,12,TRBV6-1,CASMGSPDTQYF
TRBJ2-7,.,15,TRBV6-1,CASSDRKDRSYEQYF
TRBJ2-1,.,17,TRBV4-3,CASSQLAGEDSYNEQFF
TRBJ2-7,.,15,TRBV9,CASSQTGTSAYEQYF
TRBJ1-1,.,14,TRBV28,CASSLLPGDTEAFF
TRBJ1-2,.,16,TRBV27,CAGNPGQGIVNYGYTF
TRBJ1-2,.,15,TRBV5-1,CASSWGTGRNYGYTF
TRBJ1-1,.,12,TRBV30,CAWEDTNTEAFF
TRBJ1-1,.,13,TRBV5-1,CASNRQGDTEAFF
TRBJ1-2,.,12,TRBV7-8,CASSFRDYGYTF
TRBJ1-2,.,13,TRBV5-1,CASSLYGPGGYTF
TRBJ2-7,.,12,TRBV19,CASSSNPYEQYF
TRBJ2-5,few,18,TRBV27,CASSLEAPTGGWRETQYF
TRBJ1-1,.,15,TRBV7-6,CASSLAVRANTEAFF
TRBJ1-1,once,15,TRBV4-1,CASSHGTGVDTEAFF
TRBJ2-5,.,15,TRBV6-6,CASSYSIADGETQYF
TRBJ2-1,.,16,TRBV10-3,CAISAKVAGGDNEQFF
TRBJ2-7,.,15,TRBV19,CASSLGQGGTYEQYF
TRBJ1-1,.,15,TRBV5-1,CASSLGQALNTEAFF
TRBJ1-4,.,14,TRBV18,CASSTGTGNEKLFF
TRBJ1-2,.,15,TRBV7-2,CASSQDPGQEGGYTF
TRBJ2-3,.,14,TRBV27,CASRLAGSTDTQYF
TRBJ2-5,.,13,TRBV2,CASLRERQETQYF
TRBJ1-6,.,18,TRBV4-1,CASGKRPWRETYNSPLHF
TRBJ2-6,many,17,TRBV14,CASSQGGQSSRANVLTF
TRBJ1-3,.,14,TRBV6-1,CAIPSSFGGNTIYF
TRBJ2-1,.,16,TRBV5-4,CASSLGGQGSYNEQFF
TRBJ1-6,.,16,TRBV5-8,CASSRAGGLRNSPLHF
TRBJ2-4,.,12,TRBV28,CASSLAKNIQYF
TRBJ1-4,.,16,TRBV5-1,CASSLLTAGFDEKLFF
TRBJ2-6,.,14,TRBV2,CASSGVSGANVLTF
TRBJ2-2,.,12,TRBV6-8,CASRRLTGELFF
TRBJ2-7,.,15,TRBV11-3,CASSLGTSYSYEQYF
TRBJ2-7,.,11,TRBV7-9,CASSAPYEQYF
TRBJ2-3,.,14,TRBV29-1,CSVAGTDHTDTQYF
TRBJ2-3,.,15,TRBV27,CASSFQRSSTDTQYF
TRBJ2-5,.,14,TRBV18,CASSPRGRGETQYF
TRBJ1-2,.,13,TRBV30,CAWTSVGGHGYTF
TRBJ2-5,.,15,TRBV6-5,CASSYSTGGKETQYF
TRBJ1-2,.,14,TRBV10-1,CASSEDGTNYGYTF
TRBJ2-7,once,11,TRBV2,CASSPEYEQYF
TRBJ2-6,.,17,TRBV5-1,CASSLAVAGAGANVLTF
TRBJ2-4,once,20,TRBV27,CASSPVRQAGGPLAKNIQYF